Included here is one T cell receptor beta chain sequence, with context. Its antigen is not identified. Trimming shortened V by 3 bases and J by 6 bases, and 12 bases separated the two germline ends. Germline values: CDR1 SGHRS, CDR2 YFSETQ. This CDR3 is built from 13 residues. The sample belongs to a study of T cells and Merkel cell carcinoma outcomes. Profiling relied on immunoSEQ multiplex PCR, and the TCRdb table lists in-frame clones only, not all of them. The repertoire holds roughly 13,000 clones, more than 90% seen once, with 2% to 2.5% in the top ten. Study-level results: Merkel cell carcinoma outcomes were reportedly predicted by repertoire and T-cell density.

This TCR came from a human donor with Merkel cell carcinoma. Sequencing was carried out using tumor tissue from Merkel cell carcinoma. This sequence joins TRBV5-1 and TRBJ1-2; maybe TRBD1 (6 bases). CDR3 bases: TGCGCCAGCAGCTATACAGGGACTAATGGCTACACCTTC. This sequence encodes CASSYTGTNGYTF.